This T cell receptor beta chain was identified in a study of T cell responses to AZD1222 COVID-19 vaccine. A note on this clone: Its antigen is currently unknown.

Study-wide findings and caveats: Baseline serostatus was positive in only a handful of AZD1222 recipients. Once two AZD1222 doses were given, Spike-specific TCR breadth and depth went up.

The CDR3 has 15 amino acids. Trimming pared 2 bases from V and 8 bases from J, leaving 18 bases between. CDR1 and CDR2 from the germline V gene are MNHEY and SVGAGI. Sequencing used immunoSEQ multiplex PCR; TCRdb keeps in-frame clones, though not all of them. The table lists 130,000 or so clones, less than 90% of them singletons. This chain joins TRBV6-5 and TRBJ1-2; possible D gene TRBD1, 5 bases. This receptor was identified in an adult in good health. Specimen: peripheral blood, collected on day 0 of AZD1222 vaccination. The CDR3 here is CASSYGGLGERGYTF. CDR3 in DNA: TGTGCCAGCAGTTACGGGGGACTAGGGGAAAGGGGCTACACCTTC.